Below are 21 T cell receptor beta chains sequenced from a single sample in a study of shared clonotypes between healthy human individuals. Only in-frame clones appear in the TCRdb table, and some are missing; sequencing was by immunoSEQ multiplex PCR. The table shows roughly 2.2 million clones, with roughly 90% occurring only once. What was sequenced was naive CD4+ T cells from PBMCs. Indicated subset: CD45RA+ positively selected. The receptor set was obtained from a man in his late teens or twenties in good health. Some clones in this sample may be carry-over from other donors' samples.

This CDR3 is CASSEGVVLLSYEQYF. The CDR3 coding sequence is TGTGCCAGCAGTGAAGGGGTAGTCCTCCTCTCCTACGAGCAGTACTTC. This chain uses TRBV6-1 with TRBJ2-7; D call uncertain. The CDR3 consists of 16 residues. Trimming pared 1 base from V and 0 bases from J, leaving 13 bases between. Per germline, CDR1 MNHNS and CDR2 SASEGT.

Worth noting for this clone: This specimen includes other DNA sequences encoding the same CDR3. The chain carries TRBV18 and TRBJ1-1; D unresolved. This CDR3 has 14 residues. V gave up 2 bases and J gave up 1 base, with 8 bases separating them. Germline CDR1 reads KGHSH; CDR2 reads LQKENI. The CDR3 nucleotides read TGTGCCAGCTCACCAAGGACGGGGAACACTGAAGCTTTCTTT. Translated, it gives CASSPRTGNTEAFF. Looking up the rest from reference TRBV18 and TRBJ1-1 gives the full variable domain: NAGVMQNPRHLVRRRGQEARLRCSPMKGHSHVYWYRQLPEEGLKFMVYLQKENIIDESGMPKERFSAEFPKEGPSILRIQQVVRGDSAAYFCASSPRTGNTEAFFGQGTRLTVV.

The rearrangement links TRBV27 to TRBJ1-1, with 7 bases that match TRBD1. The germline gives CDR1 MNHEY, CDR2 SMNVEV (reference sequence). V shed 2 bases, J shed 8 bases, and the junction held 8 bases outside the gene matches. The CDR3 length is 14 residues. The CDR3 DNA reads as TGTGCCAGCAGTTTAGAGGGGGCAGGCGCGGAAGCTTTCTTT. Its translation: CASSLEGAGAEAFF.

In this sample, this clone turned up a few times. The chain uses TRBV5-4 and TRBJ2-1, with TRBD2 matching 10 bases. The germline CDR1 and CDR2 sequences are SGHNT and YYREEE (reference sequence). This CDR3 is built from 17 residues. Germline trimming cut 4 bases from V and 1 base from J; bases unmatched to any gene: 8. The CDR3 bases are TGTGCCAGCAGCCTCGGGACTAGCGCGAGTTCCTACAATGAGCAGTTCTTC. It yields the protein CASSLGTSASSYNEQFF.

J is TRBJ2-3 and V is TRBV7-2, with a weak D call TRBD1 (5 bases). Per the germline V gene, CDR1 is SGHTA and CDR2 is FQGNSA. Trimming took off 5 bases at V and 2 bases at J, with 11 bases between the two ends. The CDR3 spans 14 residues. The CDR3 nucleotides read TGTGCCAGCAGCCCCAGGGTGCTCACAGATACGCAGTATTTT. It encodes CASSPRVLTDTQYF.

The CDR3 protein is CASSLGSSSKVETQYF. CDR3 nucleotide sequence: TGTGCCAGCAGCTTAGGGAGCTCCAGTAAGGTAGAGACCCAGTACTTC. The rearrangement links TRBV11-2 to TRBJ2-5; no reliable D call. The CDR3 is 16 residues long. Germline loops: CDR1 SGHAT, CDR2 FQNNGV. With 1 base removed from V and 4 bases from J, the gap between germline ends came to 16 bases.

The rearrangement links TRBV2 to TRBJ1-1; weak D call: TRBD1 (5 bases). CDR1 is SNHLY, CDR2 FYNNEI, per germline. This CDR3 is built from 14 residues. V was pared by 7 bases and J by 7 bases, with 19 bases between. The CDR3 nucleotides read TGTGCCAGCACAACTGCCAACTGGCAGGGTGAAGCTTTCTTT. This sequence encodes CASTTANWQGEAFF.

The chain is built from TRBV19 and TRBJ2-2, with TRBD2 matching 12 bases. The length of the CDR3 is 16 residues. The ends lost 6 bases at V and 5 bases at J; junction bases unmatched: 7. Germline V gives CDR1 LNHDA, CDR2 SQIVND (reference sequence). The CDR3 nucleotides read TGTGCCAGTAGACGGCTAGCGGGAGGGAAGACCGGGGAGCTGTTTTTT. Its translation: CASRRLAGGKTGELFF.

The V gene is TRBV12-2, the J gene TRBJ2-1; TRBD2 is the table's D call and was not checked against the DNA. TRBV12-2 is deemed a pseudogene. The CDR3 consists of 15 residues. Here the CDR3 DNA reads TGTGCAAGTCGCTTAGTGGGGACTCGCTACAATGAGCAGTTCTTC. Translation: CASRLVGTRYNEQFF.

This chain connects TRBV6-6 to TRBJ1-2, with 9 bases that match TRBD1. The length of the CDR3 is 13 residues. Unmatched junction bases numbered 6, after V lost 6 bases and J lost 7 bases. Germline CDR1 is MNHNY and CDR2 is SVGAGI (reference sequence). The CDR3 nucleotides read TGTGCCAGCAGCCCACAGGGGGCCGGTGGCTACACCTTC. Translation: CASSPQGAGGYTF.

The rearrangement uses TRBV29-1 and TRBJ2-7, with D unclear. V was trimmed by 6 bases and J by 5 bases, leaving 20 bases between them. Germline assignment: CDR1 SQVTM and CDR2 ANQGSEA. CDR3 size: 14 residues. CDR3 in amino acids: CSVRPPFGRDEQYF. CDR3 bases: TGCAGCGTGCGACCCCCCTTCGGAAGAGACGAGCAGTACTTC.

This chain connects TRBV19 to TRBJ2-3; D is unresolved. The V and J ends lost 3 bases and 1 base respectively, with 5 bases between them. Germline assignment: CDR1 LNHDA and CDR2 SQIVND (reference sequence). This CDR3 contains 13 residues. CDR3: CASSMVGTDTQYF. DNA for the CDR3: TGTGCCAGTAGTATGGTAGGCACAGATACGCAGTATTTT.

CDR3 in amino acids: CASSPRMGNGDGELFF. CDR3 bases: TGTGCCAGCAGCCCCCGCATGGGTAATGGAGACGGGGAGCTGTTTTTT. V is TRBV7-3 and J is TRBJ2-2; unclear D gene. Germline assignment: CDR1 SGHTA and CDR2 FQGTGA. This CDR3 is built from 16 residues. V was trimmed by 5 bases and J by 7 bases, leaving 20 bases between them.

V and J are TRBV28 and TRBJ1-5, with D unresolved. CDR3 length equals 16 residues. Germline values: CDR1 MDHEN, CDR2 SYDVKM. V was clipped by 3 bases and J by 4 bases, with 16 bases between them. DNA of the CDR3: TGTGCCAGCAGTTTTAGTAGGGCAGGACGAAATCAGCCCCAGCATTTT. Encoded protein: CASSFSRAGRNQPQHF.

The chain combines TRBV25-1 with TRBJ2-7; D is tentatively TRBD1 or TRBD2 (6 bases each). Germline V gene lookup returns CDR1 MGHDK and CDR2 SYGVNS. The ends were cut back, 7 bases at V and 2 bases at J, with 9 bases in the middle. The CDR3 sequence is 12 residues long. For the CDR3, the DNA is TGTGCCAGCAATGGGGGGCCCTACGAGCAGTACTTC. Translating gives CASNGGPYEQYF.

The chain has TRBV27 and TRBJ2-7; D might be TRBD1 or TRBD2, each matching 5 bases. The CDR3 sequence is 14 residues long. With 6 bases removed from V and 3 bases from J, the gap between germline ends came to 15 bases. CDR1 and CDR2 from the germline V gene are MNHEY and SMNVEV (reference sequence). This CDR3 is CASSDGTTYYEQYF. The CDR3 DNA reads TGTGCCAGCAGCGACGGGACGACTTACTACGAGCAGTACTTC.

The rearrangement links TRBV28 to TRBJ1-4, with no clear D. The CDR3 is 15 residues long. CDR1 is MDHEN, CDR2 SYDVKM, per germline. V was pared by 5 bases and J by 0 bases, with 10 bases between. In DNA form, the CDR3 reads TGTGCCAGCAGTCCTAATGGACCAACTAATGAAAAACTGTTTTTT. Its protein is CASSPNGPTNEKLFF.

The J gene is TRBJ2-6, the V gene TRBV5-4; the D gene is possibly TRBD1 (5 bases). Germline CDR1 is SGHNT and CDR2 is YYREEE (reference sequence). The CDR3 runs 16 residues. V dropped 7 bases and J dropped 2 bases, with 16 bases sitting between them. CDR3 amino acids: CASDLGPRAGANVLTF. DNA of the CDR3: TGTGCCAGCGATCTAGGCCCCAGGGCTGGGGCCAACGTCCTGACTTTC. The entire variable domain, with the rest obtained from reference TRBV5-4 and TRBJ2-6, is as follows: ETGVTQSPTHLIKTRGQQVTLRCSSQSGHNTVSWYQQALGQGPQFIFQYYREEENGRGNFPPRFSGLQFPNYSSELNVNALELDDSALYLCASDLGPRAGANVLTFGAGSRLTVL.

The chain combines TRBV28 with TRBJ2-2, with 9 bases lining up with TRBD1. Germline CDR1 reads MDHEN; CDR2 reads SYDVKM. The CDR3 contains 16 residues. After removal of 6 bases from V and 4 bases from J, the junction contained 9 bases not matched to a gene. This CDR3 reads CASRHSRGQGTGELFF. The DNA for the CDR3 is TGTGCCAGCAGGCATTCGCGGGGACAGGGCACCGGGGAGCTGTTTTTT.

The rearrangement uses TRBV19 and TRBJ2-3; TRBD2 is a possible D gene (6 bases). V dropped 0 bases and J dropped 0 bases, with 13 bases sitting between them. CDR3 length: 17 amino acids. Looked up from germline, CDR1 is LNHDA and CDR2 is SQIVND (reference sequence). CDR3 bases: TGTGCCAGTAGTATAGATGGCTCTGGGACTAGCACAGATACGCAGTATTTT. Protein sequence: CASSIDGSGTSTDTQYF.

The chain links TRBV30 to TRBJ2-1; 13 nucleotides match TRBD2. The trim removed 6 bases at V and 7 bases at J, leaving 6 bases unmatched. Germline V gives CDR1 GTSNPN, CDR2 SVGIG (reference sequence). The CDR3 covers 14 residues. The CDR3 protein is CACRLAGGRNEQFF. CDR3 coding DNA: TGTGCCTGCCGACTAGCGGGAGGCAGGAATGAGCAGTTCTTC. The entire variable domain, with the rest obtained from reference TRBV30 and TRBJ2-1, is as follows: SQTIHQWPATLVQPVGSPLSLECTVEGTSNPNLYWYRQAAGRGLQLLFYSVGIGQISSEVPQNLSASRPQDRQFILSSKKLLLSDSGFYLCACRLAGGRNEQFFGPGTRLTVL.